The 31 T cell receptor beta chains presented below share a single source sample, sequenced in a study of beta chain features in type 1 diabetes. Every bit of the isolated RNA underwent reverse transcription, so sequencing read expressed TCRB transcripts. Clones were sequenced by immunoSEQ multiplex PCR, and TCRdb holds only the in-frame ones, with some missing. The data show tens of thousands of clones, more than 45% seen once. No antigen is known for these receptors. Whole-study results and caveats: For Type 1 diabetes patients, all four CD4+ subsets carried TCRB CDR3s that were moderately but significantly shorter.

The sequencing input was central memory CD4+ T cells from blood. The source is a man aged 25 to 40 with type 1 diabetes.

V gene TRBV7-8 combines with J gene TRBJ2-3, with 8 nucleotides matching TRBD2. CDR3 length: 17 residues. Germline CDR1 is SGHVS and CDR2 is FQNEAQ. Trimming at V came to 5 bases and at J to 3 bases, leaving 13 bases not matched to a gene. The CDR3 region has the DNA TGTGCCAGCAGCCAGACCCCCTCAAGCGGGAGTACAGATACGCAGTATTTT. Its protein is CASSQTPSSGSTDTQYF. Combining the CDR3 with reference TRBV7-8 and TRBJ2-3 gives the whole variable domain GAGVSQSPRYKVAKRGQDVALRCDPISGHVSLFWYQQALGQGPEFLTYFQNEAQLDKSGLPSDRFFAERPEGSVSTLKIQRTQQEDSAVYLCASSQTPSSGSTDTQYFGPGTRLTVL.

The chain combines TRBV18 with TRBJ2-1; D not resolved. The V gene's germline CDR1 is KGHSH and CDR2 LQKENI. V dropped 3 bases and J dropped 0 bases, with 12 bases sitting between them. The CDR3 sequence is 16 residues long. CDR3 DNA sequence: TGTGCCAGCTCACCCACCTCCCGCAGCTCCTACAATGAGCAGTTCTTC. Translating it yields CASSPTSRSSYNEQFF.

V is TRBV6-1 and J is TRBJ1-5; 8 bases are shared with TRBD1. The CDR3 sequence is 14 residues long. With 10 bases clipped from V and 4 bases from J, the junction kept 9 bases outside the gene matches. Germline V gives CDR1 MNHNS, CDR2 SASEGT. The CDR3 DNA reads as TGTGCCACCATAACAGGGGGATGGAATCAGCCCCAGCATTTT. Protein product: CATITGGWNQPQHF.

V and J are TRBV5-8 and TRBJ2-5, with 7 bases aligning to TRBD1. The V and J ends lost 4 bases and 5 bases, in that order; junction bases with no gene match: 11. Looked up from germline, CDR1 is SGHTS and CDR2 is YDEGEE. The CDR3 loop spans 15 amino acids. The CDR3 reads CASSPGTDPRETQYF. Here the CDR3 DNA reads TGTGCCAGCAGCCCGGGGACAGACCCTCGGGAGACCCAGTACTTC.

The chain combines TRBV6-6 with TRBJ1-4; maybe TRBD1 (6 bases). The CDR3 loop spans 16 amino acids. In germline, CDR1 is MNHNY, CDR2 SVGAGI (reference sequence). Trimming left V 5 bases short and J 0 bases short, with 13 bases between. CDR3 nucleotide sequence: TGTGCCAGCAGTCGGGACATTGCCTCAACTAATGAAAAACTGTTTTTT. This translates into CASSRDIASTNEKLFF.

The chain uses TRBV5-5 and TRBJ2-3; 7 nucleotides agree with TRBD2. This CDR3 has 15 amino acids. V was pared by 4 bases and J by 5 bases, with 10 bases of the junction left unmatched. The germline V gene encodes CDR1 SGHKS and CDR2 YYEKEE (reference sequence). The CDR3 nucleotides read TGTGCCAGCAGCCTCGGGGAGGGGTGGGGAGATACGCAGTATTTT. It codes for CASSLGEGWGDTQYF. Based on the CDR3 plus reference TRBV5-5 and TRBJ2-3, the full variable domain is DAGVTQSPTHLIKTRGQQVTLRCSPISGHKSVSWYQQVLGQGPQFIFQYYEKEERGRGNFPDRFSARQFPNYSSELNVNALLLGDSALYLCASSLGEGWGDTQYFGPGTRLTVL.

This clone has just one count. The chain employs TRBV5-1 and TRBJ2-2, with TRBD2 matching 8 bases. V shed 4 bases and J 1 base; nucleotides not matched to a gene: 6. The CDR3 consists of 16 residues. Germline V CDR1 and CDR2: SGHRS, YFSETQ. The CDR3 reads CASSLSGRGNTGELFF. In DNA, the CDR3 is TGCGCCAGCAGCCTAAGCGGGAGAGGGAACACCGGGGAGCTGTTTTTT.

The chain joins TRBV5-1 to TRBJ2-5, with 9 bases matching TRBD2. Germline trimming cut 0 bases from V and 2 bases from J; bases unmatched to any gene: 5. Germline V gene lookup returns CDR1 SGHRS and CDR2 YFSETQ. The CDR3 sequence is 16 residues long. Here the CDR3 reads CASSLAPSGEQETQYF. The CDR3 DNA sequence: TGCGCCAGCAGCTTGGCACCTAGCGGGGAACAAGAGACCCAGTACTTC.

The chain has TRBV28 and TRBJ2-1; 8 bases match TRBD1. The germline gives CDR1 MDHEN, CDR2 SYDVKM. The CDR3 has 17 residues. J lost 2 bases, V lost 6 bases, and 12 bases had no gene match. The CDR3 loop reads CASRSPTGTGPYNEQFF. CDR3 sequence (DNA): TGTGCCAGCAGGTCCCCAACCGGGACAGGACCCTACAATGAGCAGTTCTTC.

This sequence joins TRBV5-1 and TRBJ1-2; D is perhaps TRBD1 (6 bases). Germline CDR1 is SGHRS and CDR2 is YFSETQ. The CDR3 has 13 amino acids. Deletions cut 2 bases from V and 7 bases from J, with 12 bases between. The CDR3 here is CASSLKPDSGYTF. For the CDR3, the DNA is TGCGCCAGCAGCTTAAAACCGGACAGTGGCTACACCTTC.

The genes are TRBV7-9 and TRBJ2-2; TRBD2 might be the D (6 bases). CDR3 size: 15 residues. Germline CDR1 reads SEHNR; CDR2 reads FQNEAQ (reference sequence). The germline V and J ends were trimmed by 5 bases and 7 bases, with 17 bases remaining between them. The CDR3 sequence: CASSPTSPASGELFF. As DNA, the CDR3 is TGTGCCAGCAGCCCCACTAGCCCCGCAAGCGGGGAGCTGTTTTTT. The full variable domain, its missing parts supplied by reference TRBV7-9 and TRBJ2-2, is DTGVSQNPRHKITKRGQNVTFRCDPISEHNRLYWYRQTLGQGPEFLTYFQNEAQLEKSRLLSDRFSAERPKGSFSTLEIQRTEQGDSAMYLCASSPTSPASGELFFGEGSRLTVL.

The chain couples TRBV5-1 to TRBJ2-1, with D maybe TRBD1 (5 bases). V was clipped by 4 bases and J by 12 bases, with 20 bases between them. The CDR3 is 14 residues long. Germline CDR1 SGHRS, CDR2 YFSETQ. The CDR3 is CASSPLDGSQGQFF. Here the CDR3 DNA reads TGCGCCAGCAGCCCTTTGGACGGCTCTCAGGGGCAGTTCTTC.

The gene calls are TRBV18 and TRBJ2-1; D call uncertain. The CDR3 totals 14 residues. Trimming stripped 2 bases from V and 5 bases from J, with 10 bases between. CDR1 is KGHSH and CDR2 is LQKENI in the germline V gene. CDR3 loop: CASSPIGSDNEQFF. For the CDR3, the DNA is TGTGCCAGCTCACCAATCGGGTCCGACAATGAGCAGTTCTTC. The full variable domain, its missing parts supplied by reference TRBV18 and TRBJ2-1, is NAGVMQNPRHLVRRRGQEARLRCSPMKGHSHVYWYRQLPEEGLKFMVYLQKENIIDESGMPKERFSAEFPKEGPSILRIQQVVRGDSAAYFCASSPIGSDNEQFFGPGTRLTVL.

This clone was detected a few times. The chain employs TRBV30 and TRBJ1-2; perhaps TRBD1 as D (6 bases). This CDR3 comprises 13 residues. The germline V and J ends were trimmed by 0 bases and 8 bases, with 13 bases remaining between them. Germline lookup yields CDR1 GTSNPN and CDR2 SVGIG (reference sequence). The CDR3 region has the DNA TGTGCCTGGAGTGTAGAGGCAGGGGAAGGCTACACCTTC. It specifies CAWSVEAGEGYTF.

This chain links TRBV10-3 with TRBJ2-3, with 9 nucleotides matching TRBD1. V dropped 5 bases and J dropped 0; count of bases not matched to a gene: 9. The CDR3 is 17 residues long. Germline V gives CDR1 ENHRY, CDR2 SYGVKD. The CDR3 here is CAISPGQGRVSTDTQYF. The CDR3 bases are TGTGCCATCAGTCCGGGACAGGGCCGGGTTAGCACAGATACGCAGTATTTT.

The chain recombines TRBV10-2 with TRBJ1-5; D remains ambiguous. Trimming took off 3 bases at V and 4 bases at J, with 7 bases between the two ends. The germline V gene encodes CDR1 WSHSY and CDR2 SAAADI. This CDR3 spans 13 amino acids. The CDR3: CASSDRSNQPQHF. The CDR3 DNA reads TGCGCCAGCAGTGACCGGTCTAATCAGCCCCAGCATTTT.

The chain uses TRBV6-5 and TRBJ2-2, with D perhaps matching TRBD1 (6 bases). CDR1 and CDR2 (germline): MNHEY, SVGAGI. V shed 7 bases and J shed 7 bases, with 13 bases lying between them. The CDR3 spans 13 residues. The CDR3 DNA reads TGTGCCAGCATGAGACAGGAAAACGGGGAGCTGTTTTTT. This gives the protein CASMRQENGELFF.

The gene calls are TRBV10-1 and TRBJ2-2; maybe TRBD1 (6 bases). The V and J ends lost 7 bases and 4 bases respectively, with 10 bases between them. CDR3 length equals 13 residues. Germline V gene lookup returns CDR1 WNHNN and CDR2 SYGVQD (reference sequence). The CDR3: CASKGTTTGELFF. The DNA of the CDR3 is TGCGCCAGCAAAGGGACAACCACCGGGGAGCTGTTTTTT.

The chain couples TRBV18 to TRBJ1-4; D uncertain. V lost 2 bases, J lost 5 bases, and 12 bases lay in between. The V gene's germline CDR1 is KGHSH and CDR2 LQKENI. There are 15 residues in the CDR3. CDR3 DNA sequence: TGTGCCAGCTCACCAGGGCAAGGCAGGAATGAAAAACTGTTTTTT. The encoded protein is CASSPGQGRNEKLFF.

This clone was seen more than once but under ten times. The chain joins TRBV7-2 to TRBJ2-5, with 9 positions matching TRBD1. The CDR3 covers 14 residues. V trimming: 5 bases; J trimming: 6 bases; junction bases outside the gene matches: 7. Germline V gene sequence: CDR1 SGHTA, CDR2 FQGNSA. The CDR3 nucleotides read TGTGCCAGCAGCCAAGGGACAGGGTTGAAGACCCAGTACTTC. Protein sequence: CASSQGTGLKTQYF.

The rearrangement uses TRBV15 and TRBJ1-4; D remains unclear. Germline loops: CDR1 LNHNV, CDR2 YYDKDF (reference sequence). The ends were cut back, 5 bases at V and 7 bases at J, with 17 bases in the middle. This CDR3 comprises 15 residues. CDR3: CATSHAGRNSEKLFF. DNA of the CDR3: TGTGCCACCAGCCATGCGGGGAGGAATAGTGAAAAACTGTTTTTT.

The chain is built from TRBV11-2 and TRBJ2-1; 11 nucleotides line up with TRBD2. Germline V gives CDR1 SGHAT, CDR2 FQNNGV. This CDR3 region has 16 residues. V gave up 5 bases and J gave up 8 bases; unmatched junction bases: 11. CDR3 DNA: TGTGCCAGCAGCATCACTAGCGGGAGTTTTCTCCATGAGCAGTTCTTC. This encodes CASSITSGSFLHEQFF.

This clone was observed a few times. CDR3 region: CASSQDLGRQGTF. The CDR3, as DNA: TGTGCCAGCAGCCAAGATCTCGGGAGGCAGGGCACCTTC. This sequence joins TRBV4-2 and TRBJ1-2; possible D gene TRBD1, 5 bases. The germline V gene has CDR1 LGHNA and CDR2 YNFKEQ. The CDR3 loop spans 13 amino acids. Trimming pared 0 bases from V and 13 bases from J, leaving 15 bases between.

This clone was counted between two and nine times. The gene calls are TRBV6-6 and TRBJ2-7, with 9 bases matching TRBD2. The CDR3 loop spans 15 amino acids. J gave up 4 bases and V 8 bases, and 12 bases lay outside the gene matches. The germline V gene encodes CDR1 MNHNY and CDR2 SVGAGI (reference sequence). CDR3 in DNA: TGTGCCAGCGGGGTTGGTGGCGGGAGGGTGTACGAGCAGTACTTC. It yields the protein CASGVGGGRVYEQYF.

The gene calls are TRBV6-1 and TRBJ2-3; 10 bases map to TRBD1. J was trimmed by 2 bases and V by 11 bases; bases with no gene match: 7. This CDR3 has 14 amino acids. Germline assignment: CDR1 MNHNS and CDR2 SASEGT. The CDR3 DNA sequence: TGTGCCTCTAGGACAGGGGGAGACACAGATACGCAGTATTTT. Its translation: CASRTGGDTDTQYF.

In this sample, this clone turned up a few times. The gene calls are TRBV12-5 and TRBJ2-5; 12 nucleotides match TRBD2. Trimming cost V 1 base and J 5 bases; bases outside gene matches: 5. This CDR3 contains 16 residues. Germline CDR1 LGHNT, CDR2 FRNRAP. CDR3 sequence reads: CASGLGSTSGSETQYF. In DNA form, the CDR3 reads TGTGCTAGTGGTTTGGGATCGACTAGCGGGAGTGAGACCCAGTACTTC.

The chain combines TRBV5-6 with TRBJ2-5, with 7 bases lining up with TRBD2. Germline-derived CDR1 and CDR2 are SGHDT and YYEEEE. The ends lost 0 bases at V and 4 bases at J; junction bases unmatched: 6. The CDR3 has 15 amino acids. The chain's CDR3 is CASSLESGIRETQYF. The CDR3 DNA sequence: TGTGCCAGCAGCTTGGAAAGCGGGATCAGAGAGACCCAGTACTTC.

V gene TRBV19 combines with J gene TRBJ2-3; 15 nucleotides agree with TRBD2. Germline lookup yields CDR1 LNHDA and CDR2 SQIVND (reference sequence). This CDR3 spans 21 amino acids. Unmatched junction bases numbered 15, after V lost 3 bases and J lost 2 bases. The CDR3 coding sequence is TGTGCCAGTAGTATCCGCGGCACCCCGGGACTAGCGGGAGGACTCACAGATACGCAGTATTTT. Amino acids: CASSIRGTPGLAGGLTDTQYF.

This chain uses TRBV7-2 with TRBJ1-4, with 7 nucleotides matching TRBD1. Germline V gene data show CDR1 as SGHTA and CDR2 as FQGNSA. V shed 5 bases and J 6 bases; nucleotides not matched to a gene: 9. This CDR3 has 15 amino acids. Written as DNA, the CDR3 is TGTGCCAGCAGCCCGAGGGTAGGGGGCTATGAAAAACTGTTTTTT. Its protein is CASSPRVGGYEKLFF.

The CDR3 nucleotides are TGTGCCAGCAGTCTACTAGCGGGAGGGGGCTCCTACAATGAGCAGTTCTTC. It specifies CASSLLAGGGSYNEQFF. The chain employs TRBV11-3 and TRBJ2-1; TRBD2 matches at 13 bases. Germline V gene data show CDR1 as SGHNT and CDR2 as YENEEA. Trimming removed 6 bases from V and 0 bases from J; junction bases left unmatched: 5. The CDR3 totals 17 residues.

V gene TRBV11-2 combines with J gene TRBJ2-1; D perhaps matches TRBD1 (5 bases). V was cut by 1 base and J by 12 bases, with 13 bases left in between. Germline V gene lookup returns CDR1 SGHAT and CDR2 FQNNGV. This CDR3 contains 13 residues. The CDR3 region has the DNA TGTGCCAGCAGCTTAGGCCTAGGGGTCGGGCAGTTCTTC. As protein: CASSLGLGVGQFF.